The source of this TCR beta chain is a study of blood T cells in healthy people across ages. Findings of the study overall: Unsorted PBMCs blocked a conclusive comparison of naive and antigen-experienced cells.

Concerning this clonotype: Its specificity is not known.

With a J-beta primer mix and a sample-barcoded 5' primer, a second PCR ran about 7 to 12 cycles. In TCRdb, the 5' RACE reads were re-called with MiXCR into one record per CDR3 protein. The sample carries hundreds of thousands of distinct CDR3 sequences, approximately 50% recorded once. The clonotype comes from a woman aged 55-70 years in good health. Material: blood.

CDR3 residues: CSARDQRWGALAGDNEQFF. The CDR3 DNA is TGCAGTGCTAGAGATCAGCGCTGGGGAGCACTAGCGGGGGACAATGAGCAGTTCTTC. The chain links TRBV20-1 to TRBJ2-1; TRBD2 aligns across 11 bases. Germline V gene sequence: CDR1 DFQATT, CDR2 SNEGSKA (reference sequence). CDR3 length equals 19 residues. Germline trimming cut 0 bases from V and 5 bases from J; bases unmatched to any gene: 15.